This entry lists 19 T cell receptor beta chains sequenced from one sample in a study of blood T cell repertoires in COVID-19. Sequencing was performed with immunoSEQ multiplex PCR; in TCRdb, only in-frame clones are kept and a portion is missing. Of a few hundred thousand clones listed, roughly 86% are singletons. Sequenced input: peripheral blood. The receptors stem from a woman between 65 and 79 years old with active or convalescent COVID-19.

The chain links TRBV12-3 or TRBV12-4 to TRBJ1-2, with 8 bases that match TRBD1. This CDR3 is 13 amino acids long. The trim removed 6 bases at V and 4 bases at J, leaving 4 bases unmatched. The CDR3 sequence: CASRLGQVYGYTF. CDR3 nucleotide sequence: TGTGCCAGCAGGCTGGGACAGGTCTATGGCTACACCTTC.

The chain joins TRBV5-1 to TRBJ1-2; a possible D gene is TRBD1 (5 bases). The V gene's germline CDR1 is SGHRS and CDR2 YFSETQ. This CDR3 contains 14 residues. Trimming stripped 4 bases from V and 4 bases from J, with 14 bases between. The CDR3 here is CASSPSTEFYGYTF. Here the CDR3 DNA reads TGCGCCAGCAGCCCCTCGACAGAATTCTATGGCTACACCTTC.

The rearrangement joins TRBV7-8 to TRBJ1-1; 10 bases are shared with TRBD1. This CDR3 is 15 amino acids long. Germline trimming cut 2 bases from V and 4 bases from J; bases unmatched to any gene: 4. Looked up from germline, CDR1 is SGHVS and CDR2 is FQNEAQ. DNA for the CDR3: TGTGCCAGCAGCTTAACCAGGACAGGGGGCACTGAAGCTTTCTTT. Protein product: CASSLTRTGGTEAFF.

The J gene is TRBJ1-2, the V gene TRBV10-3; D is uncertain. Per germline, CDR1 ENHRY and CDR2 SYGVKD. There are 13 residues in the CDR3. V was trimmed by 4 bases and J by 2 bases, leaving 8 bases between them. CDR3 region: CAISATENYGYTF. CDR3 DNA: TGTGCCATCAGTGCGACGGAGAACTATGGCTACACCTTC.

The chain joins TRBV11-2 to TRBJ1-2; 7 bases are a match to TRBD1. Germline CDR1 reads SGHAT; CDR2 reads FQNNGV. This CDR3 spans 14 amino acids. V gave up 5 bases and J gave up 1 base; unmatched junction bases: 4. This CDR3 is CASSATGVNYGYTF. In nucleotides, the CDR3 is TGTGCCAGCAGCGCCACAGGGGTTAACTATGGCTACACCTTC.

The chain joins TRBV24-1 to TRBJ2-7; no clear D. In germline, CDR1 is KGHDR, CDR2 SFDVKD. The CDR3 extends over 16 amino acids. Trimming removed 3 bases from V and 4 bases from J, with 18 bases in between. The CDR3 bases are TGTGCCACCAGTGATCGCGATTCCGGGTCCCTATACGAGCAGTACTTC. It translates to CATSDRDSGSLYEQYF.

This chain joins TRBV7-8 and TRBJ2-2, with a tentative D call TRBD1 (7 bases). Germline V CDR1 and CDR2: SGHVS, FQNEAQ. The CDR3 consists of 16 residues. The germline V and J ends were trimmed by 8 bases and 4 bases, with 20 bases remaining between them. DNA for the CDR3: TGTGCCAGCGCCCGGAGGGACAGTGTCATCACCGGGGAGCTGTTTTTT. It codes for CASARRDSVITGELFF.

The chain has TRBV18 and TRBJ2-5, with D possibly matching TRBD1 (6 bases). V was cut by 2 bases and J by 3 bases, with 7 bases left in between. The CDR3 covers 13 residues. Germline values: CDR1 KGHSH, CDR2 LQKENI. This chain's CDR3 is CASSPTGKETQYF. The DNA for the CDR3 is TGTGCCAGCTCACCAACAGGGAAAGAGACCCAGTACTTC. Looking up the rest from reference TRBV18 and TRBJ2-5 gives the full variable domain: NAGVMQNPRHLVRRRGQEARLRCSPMKGHSHVYWYRQLPEEGLKFMVYLQKENIIDESGMPKERFSAEFPKEGPSILRIQQVVRGDSAAYFCASSPTGKETQYFGPGTRLLVL.

This clone was seen more than once but under ten times. J is TRBJ2-7 and V is TRBV19, with TRBD1 identical over 7 bases. There are 14 residues in the CDR3. Germline CDR1 LNHDA, CDR2 SQIVND (reference sequence). V shed 6 bases, J shed 0 bases, and the junction held 5 bases outside the gene matches. The CDR3 protein is CASSRDSDSYEQYF. DNA of the CDR3: TGTGCCAGTAGCCGGGACAGTGACTCCTACGAGCAGTACTTC.

The chain uses TRBV24-1 and TRBJ1-5; D is ambiguous. Germline-derived CDR1 and CDR2 are KGHDR and SFDVKD. Trimming stripped 4 bases from V and 6 bases from J, with 9 bases between. The CDR3 extends over 13 amino acids. The CDR3 nucleotides read TGTGCCACCAGTGAGTCAGGTGGTCAGCCCCAGCATTTT. Amino acid sequence: CATSESGGQPQHF.

V is TRBV20-1 and J is TRBJ1-1; no firm D call. Germline V gene lookup returns CDR1 DFQATT and CDR2 SNEGSKA (reference sequence). V gave up 3 bases and J gave up 5 bases, with 7 bases separating them. CDR3 length equals 11 residues. The CDR3 reads CSARTGTEAFF. DNA of the CDR3: TGCAGTGCTAGGACGGGAACTGAAGCTTTCTTT.

The chain is built from TRBV19 and TRBJ2-1; 10 positions agree with TRBD2. CDR1 is LNHDA and CDR2 is SQIVND in the germline V gene (reference sequence). V trimming: 3 bases; J trimming: 6 bases; junction bases outside the gene matches: 5. The CDR3 extends over 15 amino acids. The CDR3 sequence is CASSISGGQANEQFF. CDR3 nucleotide sequence: TGTGCCAGTAGTATTAGCGGGGGGCAAGCCAATGAGCAGTTCTTC.

This rearrangement joins TRBV6-2 or TRBV6-3 to TRBJ1-5, with 9 bases fitting TRBD1. Trimming cost V 5 bases and J 7 bases; bases outside gene matches: 9. This CDR3 comprises 15 residues. The germline gives CDR1 MNHEY, CDR2 SVGEGT. The CDR3 DNA reads TGTGCCAGCAGTACCCGGGACAGGGTCGGACAGCCCCAGCATTTT. Residues: CASSTRDRVGQPQHF.

This clone was observed a few times. This chain's CDR3 is CARGGALTYNYGYTF. CDR3 in DNA: TGTGCCAGGGGAGGGGCGCTAACTTACAACTATGGCTACACCTTC. V is TRBV2 and J is TRBJ1-2; D is possibly TRBD1 (5 bases). The germline V and J ends were trimmed by 9 bases and 2 bases, with 19 bases remaining between them. The CDR3 has 15 residues. CDR1 and CDR2 from the germline V gene are SNHLY and FYNNEI.

This clone has a single count. The chain joins TRBV5-1 to TRBJ1-2; 9 nucleotides match TRBD1. The length of the CDR3 is 15 residues. V trimming: 4 bases; J trimming: 4 bases; junction bases outside the gene matches: 8. Germline V gene data show CDR1 as SGHRS and CDR2 as YFSETQ. The CDR3 DNA sequence: TGCGCCAGCAGCCTGGAGGGGGGACAGGGCTATGGCTACACCTTC. It yields the protein CASSLEGGQGYGYTF. Variable domain in full (rest from reference TRBV5-1 and TRBJ1-2): KAGVTQTPRYLIKTRGQQVTLSCSPISGHRSVSWYQQTPGQGLQFLFEYFSETQRNKGNFPGRFSGRQFSNSRSEMNVSTLELGDSALYLCASSLEGGQGYGYTFGSGTRLTVV.

V usage is TRBV29-1 and J usage is TRBJ2-6; D is unresolved. V shed 5 bases and J shed 3 bases, with 11 bases lying between them. This CDR3 has 14 amino acids. In germline, CDR1 is SQVTM, CDR2 ANQGSEA. CDR3 sequence (DNA): TGCAGCGTTTATGTCGGTGGTGGGGCCAACGTCCTGACTTTC. It is translated as CSVYVGGGANVLTF.

The chain carries TRBV6-2 or TRBV6-3 and TRBJ1-1; a weak D match, TRBD1 (5 bases). The V gene lost 0 bases and the J gene lost 4 bases, with 15 bases spanning the gap. Germline-derived CDR1 and CDR2 are MNHEY and SVGEGT. CDR3 length: 16 amino acids. The CDR3 DNA reads TGTGCCAGCAGTTACTCGAAGGCAGGGTTAATCACTGAAGCTTTCTTT. Protein sequence: CASSYSKAGLITEAFF.

Points on this clone: Other DNA sequences of this sample code for an identical CDR3. The chain has TRBV5-6 and TRBJ1-2; D remains unclear. The CDR3 runs 14 residues. The germline V gene has CDR1 SGHDT and CDR2 YYEEEE. Trimming removed 4 bases at V and 1 base at J, with 11 bases between. The CDR3 coding sequence is TGTGCCAGCAGCCTGGGTACAGTTAACTATGGCTACACCTTC. This encodes CASSLGTVNYGYTF.

This rearrangement joins TRBV21-1 to TRBJ1-4; the DNA was not compared with TRBD1, the D call given in the table. TRBV21-1 has pseudogene status. The CDR3 runs 16 residues. The CDR3 loop reads CASSPRDRGLNEKLFF. DNA of the CDR3: TGTGCCAGCAGCCCTCGGGACAGGGGGCTTAATGAAAAACTGTTTTTT.